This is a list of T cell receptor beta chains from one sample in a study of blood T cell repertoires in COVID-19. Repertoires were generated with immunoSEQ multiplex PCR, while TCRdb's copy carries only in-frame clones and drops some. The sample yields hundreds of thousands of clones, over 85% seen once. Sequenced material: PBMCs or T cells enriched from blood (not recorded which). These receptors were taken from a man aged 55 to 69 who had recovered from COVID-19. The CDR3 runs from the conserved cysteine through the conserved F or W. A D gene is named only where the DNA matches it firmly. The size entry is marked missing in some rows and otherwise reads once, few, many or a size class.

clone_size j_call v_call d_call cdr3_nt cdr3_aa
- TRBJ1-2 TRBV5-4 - TGTGCCAGCAGAAAGGACAAGAACTATGGCTACACCTTC CASRKDKNYGYTF
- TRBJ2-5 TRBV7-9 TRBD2 TGTGCCAGCAGCTTAGTGGGAGGGGTTAGGCAAGAGACCCAGTACTTC CASSLVGGVRQETQYF
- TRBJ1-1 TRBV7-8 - TGTGCCAGCAGCTTACTTCGTTGGACAGACAACACTGAAGCTTTCTTT CASSLLRWTDNTEAFF
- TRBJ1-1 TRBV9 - TGTGCCAGCAGCGTAATATGGAACACTGAAGCTTTCTTT CASSVIWNTEAFF
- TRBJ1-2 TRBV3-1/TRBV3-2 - TGTGCCAGCAGCCTATCGACAAAATCGGGCTACACCTTC CASSLSTKSGYTF
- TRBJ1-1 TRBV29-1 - TGCAGCGTCGGACAGTTGAACACTGAAGCTTTCTTT CSVGQLNTEAFF
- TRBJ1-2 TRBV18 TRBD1 TGTGCCAGCTCGCCAGGGACAGGGAGCGGCTACACCTTC CASSPGTGSGYTF
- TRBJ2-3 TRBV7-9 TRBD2 TGTGCCAGCACCCCGGGACTAGCGGGGGACTTCAGCACAGATACGCAGTATTTT CASTPGLAGDFSTDTQYF
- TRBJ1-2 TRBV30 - TGTGCCTGGAGTACCTCTAGTGGTGCCCGGTATGGCTACACCTTC CAWSTSSGARYGYTF
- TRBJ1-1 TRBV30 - TGTGCCTGGAGTCTCCGGACAGTAGCTGCTTTCTTT CAWSLRTVAAFF
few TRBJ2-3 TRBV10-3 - TGTGCCATCAGTGAGTCGGCTAGCGCATCCACAGATACGCAGTATTTT CAISESASASTDTQYF
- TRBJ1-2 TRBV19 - TGTGCCAGTAGTCCATATTCGGGTCTCGCTGACTATGGCTACACCTTC CASSPYSGLADYGYTF
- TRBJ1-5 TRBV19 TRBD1 TGTGCCAGTAGTGGGACAGGGCGTCAGCCCCAGCATTTT CASSGTGRQPQHF
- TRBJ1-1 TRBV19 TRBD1 TGTGCCAGTATAAGGCGACAGGGTCGAGCTTTCTTT CASIRRQGRAFF
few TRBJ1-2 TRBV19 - TGTGCCAGTAGTGCCGGGAGGCGGGGAGGATATGGCTACACCTTC CASSAGRRGGYGYTF
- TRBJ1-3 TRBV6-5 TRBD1 TGTGCCAGCATCAAGACAGGGAACTCTGGAAACACCATATATTTT CASIKTGNSGNTIYF
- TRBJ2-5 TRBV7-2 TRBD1 TGTGCCAGCAGCCGTAACAGGGGGCTAGAGACCCAGTACTTC CASSRNRGLETQYF
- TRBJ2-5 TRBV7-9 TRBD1 TGTGCCAGCAGCCCAGGACAGGGGGTAGAGACCCAGTACTTC CASSPGQGVETQYF
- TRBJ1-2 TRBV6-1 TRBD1 TGTGCCAGCAGTGAAGGGACAGGTTTGGCCTACACCTTC CASSEGTGLAYTF
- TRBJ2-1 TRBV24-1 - TGTGCCACCAGTGTTTCGGGGACCTACAATGAGCAGTTCTTC CATSVSGTYNEQFF
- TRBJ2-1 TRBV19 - TGTGCCAGTAGTATAGCGGGGGGCCAGTACAATGAGCAGTTCTTC CASSIAGGQYNEQFF
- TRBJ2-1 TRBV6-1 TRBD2 TGTGCCAGCAGTGCGCCCGTAGGACTAGCGGATATGGAGCAGTTCTTC CASSAPVGLADMEQFF
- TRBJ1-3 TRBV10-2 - TGCGCCAGCAGTGTTGGGGGCGTCTCTGGAAACACCATATATTTT CASSVGGVSGNTIYF
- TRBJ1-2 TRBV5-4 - TGTGCCAGCAGCGCCCAAGGTGCGGGGATCCCCTATGGCTACACCTTC CASSAQGAGIPYGYTF
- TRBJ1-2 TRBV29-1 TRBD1 TGCAGCGTTGCATCCCGGGACAGGGGGCCGGGAGGCTACACCTTC CSVASRDRGPGGYTF
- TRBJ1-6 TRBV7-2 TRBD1 TGTGCCAGCAGCTTACGCCAGGGGGACTTGGGTTCACCCCTCCACTTT CASSLRQGDLGSPLHF
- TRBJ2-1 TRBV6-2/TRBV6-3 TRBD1 TGTGCCAGCAGTTGGGCAGGGGGCTTGAATGAGCAGTTCTTC CASSWAGGLNEQFF